Below, 10 T cell receptor beta chains from the same sample are listed, as sequenced in a study of T cells expressing NK-cell markers. One entry per CDR3 protein, without DNA, is what TCRdb gives after re-calling the 5' RACE reads. The sample has fewer than 400,000 distinct CDR3 sequences. The sample consisted of blood T cells: a sorted CD56 or NKG2C T cell subset, CD4+ or CD8+ T cells, or bulk PBMC T cells (not recorded which). These receptor sequences come from a man aged 18 to 70 in good health.

The chain combines TRBV12-3 or TRBV12-4 with TRBJ1-5. CDR3 size: 17 residues. The CDR3: CASSLGQSKGSNQPQHF.

J is TRBJ2-1 and V is TRBV5-6; the D gene TCRdb calls, TRBD1, cannot be checked with no DNA. Per germline, CDR1 SGHDT and CDR2 YYEEEE. CDR3 length equals 14 residues. CDR3 sequence: CASSLPGGANEQFF.

This sequence joins TRBV4-2 and TRBJ2-3; TCRdb lists TRBD2, though no DNA is available to test this call. This CDR3 is 20 amino acids long. CDR1 and CDR2 from the germline V gene are LGHNA and YNFKEQ. CDR3 region: CASSHKAHPGTSGVTDTQYF.

V is TRBV5-1 and J is TRBJ1-2; TCRdb selects TRBD1, and the lack of DNA leaves this call unchecked. The CDR3 extends over 14 amino acids. Germline CDR1 and CDR2: SGHRS and YFSETQ. This CDR3 reads CASSRQGQDYGYTF.

The chain joins TRBV29-1 to TRBJ1-4; absent DNA, TCRdb's TRBD1 call cannot be checked. Germline CDR1 SQVTM, CDR2 ANQGSEA. This CDR3 comprises 14 residues. This CDR3 reads CSVPTSGGGEKLFF.

This sequence joins TRBV6-2 or TRBV6-3 and TRBJ2-7; lacking DNA, the TRBD1 call made by TCRdb goes unchecked. This CDR3 has 20 residues. CDR1 is MNHEY and CDR2 is SVGEGT in the germline V gene. CDR3 region: CASTNEGTGGFRPRSYEQYF.

CDR3 residues: CAKRRDNYGYTF. This chain links TRBV27 with TRBJ1-2; the D call of TRBD1 rests on TCRdb alone, since no DNA is present to check it. Germline lookup yields CDR1 MNHEY and CDR2 SMNVEV (reference sequence). The CDR3 is 12 amino acids.

The rearrangement uses TRBV3-1 and TRBJ1-1. This CDR3 has 15 residues. The germline gives CDR1 LGHDT, CDR2 YNNKEL (reference sequence). CDR3 sequence: CASSQEGGLRAEAFF.

This chain connects TRBV18 to TRBJ2-1. The CDR3 has 13 residues. Germline CDR1 reads KGHSH; CDR2 reads LQKENI. The CDR3 loop is CASSSTGNNEQFF.

This chain uses TRBV7-8 with TRBJ2-3; the TRBD2 assignment by TCRdb is unverifiable without DNA. The germline V gene has CDR1 SGHVS and CDR2 FQNEAQ. The CDR3 runs to 18 residues. The CDR3 sequence is CASSPTSGAGSFTDTQYF.